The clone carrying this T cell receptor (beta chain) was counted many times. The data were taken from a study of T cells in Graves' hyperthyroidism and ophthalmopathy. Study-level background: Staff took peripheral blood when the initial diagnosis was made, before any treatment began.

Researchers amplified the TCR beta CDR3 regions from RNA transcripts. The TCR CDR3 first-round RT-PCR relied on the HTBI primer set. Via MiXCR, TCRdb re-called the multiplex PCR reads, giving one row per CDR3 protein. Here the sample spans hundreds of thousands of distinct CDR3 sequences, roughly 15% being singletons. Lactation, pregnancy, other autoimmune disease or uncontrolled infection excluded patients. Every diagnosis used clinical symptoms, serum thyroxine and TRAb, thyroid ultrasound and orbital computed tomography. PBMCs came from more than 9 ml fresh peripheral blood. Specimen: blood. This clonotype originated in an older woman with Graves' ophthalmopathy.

The CDR3 region has the DNA TGTGCCAGCAGCGGGGGACTAGCTTCTGAGCAGTTCTTC. As protein: CASSGGLASEQFF. The chain is built from TRBV7-3 and TRBJ2-1, with TRBD2 matching over 9 bases. This CDR3 is built from 13 residues. With 5 bases clipped from V and 9 bases from J, the junction kept 5 bases outside the gene matches. The germline gives CDR1 SGHTA, CDR2 FQGTGA.